This TCR beta chain was found in a study of human T cells and chemical hapten exposure. Across the study: Among samples, TCR yields varied mainly because of small differences in pooled library volume.

Regarding the study as a whole: TCRs at high frequency, those above 1 in 1000, did not change with DPC sensitization.

This clonotype was recorded many times. As yet, its antigen is unknown. Stated time point: healthy volunteer bleed at 6 weeks. Total RNA extraction was carried out from unfractionated whole blood. TCRdb re-analysed the RACE reads in MiXCR, keeping a single row per CDR3 protein. The sample consists of over 35,000 distinct CDR3 sequences, around 3.6% of them appearing once. This CDR3 has 14 residues. The ends were cut back, 3 bases at V and 8 bases at J, with 17 bases in the middle. Germline values: CDR1 SGHRS, CDR2 YFSETQ. V and J are TRBV5-1 and TRBJ1-2; D not resolved. The clonotype comes from a human donor in good health. Some clones in this sample may be carry-over from other donors' samples. Specimen: whole blood. CDR3 in DNA: TGCGCCAGCAGCTCGGACGGAGAGTATGGAGGCTACACCTTC. Protein sequence: CASSSDGEYGGYTF.